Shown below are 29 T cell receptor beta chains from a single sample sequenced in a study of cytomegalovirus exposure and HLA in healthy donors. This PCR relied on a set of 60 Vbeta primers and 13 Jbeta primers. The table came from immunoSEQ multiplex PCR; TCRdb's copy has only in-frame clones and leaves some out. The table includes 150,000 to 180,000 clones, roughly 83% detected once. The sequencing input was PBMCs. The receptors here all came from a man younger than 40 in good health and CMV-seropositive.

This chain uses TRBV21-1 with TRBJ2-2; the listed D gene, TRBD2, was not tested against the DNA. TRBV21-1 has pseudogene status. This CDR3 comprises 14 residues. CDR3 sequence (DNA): TGTGCCAGCAGTTTGCGGAGTCCAACCGGGGAGCTGTTTTTT. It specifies CASSLRSPTGELFF.

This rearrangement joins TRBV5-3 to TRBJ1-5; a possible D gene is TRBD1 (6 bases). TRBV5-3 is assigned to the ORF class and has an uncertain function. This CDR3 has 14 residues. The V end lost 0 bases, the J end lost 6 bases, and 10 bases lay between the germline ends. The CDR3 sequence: CARSLDRAGQPQHF. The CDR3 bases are TGTGCCAGAAGCTTGGACAGGGCTGGTCAGCCCCAGCATTTT.

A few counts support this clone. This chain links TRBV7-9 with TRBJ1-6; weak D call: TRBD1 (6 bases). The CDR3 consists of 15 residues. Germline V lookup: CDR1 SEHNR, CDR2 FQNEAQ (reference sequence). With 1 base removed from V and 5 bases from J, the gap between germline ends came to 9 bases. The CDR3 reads CASSLDRANNSPLHF. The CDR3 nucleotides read TGTGCCAGCAGCTTAGACAGGGCAAATAATTCACCCCTCCACTTT.

DNA of the CDR3: TGTGCCAGTAAAAAATGGGGGGGTGAGACTGAAGCTTTCTTT. Protein product: CASKKWGGETEAFF. The chain links TRBV19 to TRBJ1-1; weak D call: TRBD1 (5 bases). Trimming took 7 bases from V and 5 from J, leaving 17 bases between them. The V gene's germline CDR1 is LNHDA and CDR2 SQIVND (reference sequence). The length of the CDR3 is 14 residues.

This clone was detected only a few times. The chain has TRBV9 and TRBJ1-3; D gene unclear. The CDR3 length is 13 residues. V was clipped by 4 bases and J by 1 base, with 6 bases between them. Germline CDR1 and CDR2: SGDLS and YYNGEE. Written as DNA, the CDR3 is TGTGCCAGCAGCTCGGGGTCTGGAAACACCATATATTTT. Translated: CASSSGSGNTIYF.

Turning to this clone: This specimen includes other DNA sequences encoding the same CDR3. In DNA, the CDR3 is TGTGCCAGCAGTGAAGAAACTCTGTGGTCCGCTGACTCTGGGGCCAACGTCCTGACTTTC. Its translation is CASSEETLWSADSGANVLTF. The rearrangement joins TRBV6-1 to TRBJ2-6; no definite D call. CDR1 is MNHNS and CDR2 is SASEGT in the germline V gene. This CDR3 is 20 amino acids long. Deletions cut 1 base from V and 0 bases from J, with 19 bases between.

CDR3 nucleotide sequence: TGTGCCAGCAGAGAACTGACAGGGTGGACTGAAGCTTTCTTT. As protein: CASRELTGWTEAFF. The chain is built from TRBV2 and TRBJ1-1; TRBD1 agrees at 7 bases. The germline CDR1 and CDR2 sequences are SNHLY and FYNNEI. The CDR3 loop spans 14 amino acids. Trimming removed 6 bases from V and 5 bases from J; junction bases left unmatched: 9.

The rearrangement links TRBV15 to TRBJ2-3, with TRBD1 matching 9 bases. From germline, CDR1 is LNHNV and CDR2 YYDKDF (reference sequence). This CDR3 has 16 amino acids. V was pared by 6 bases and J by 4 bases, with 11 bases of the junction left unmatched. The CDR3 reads CATSGKVGQGPDTQYF. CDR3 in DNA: TGTGCCACCAGTGGGAAGGTGGGACAGGGTCCAGATACGCAGTATTTT.

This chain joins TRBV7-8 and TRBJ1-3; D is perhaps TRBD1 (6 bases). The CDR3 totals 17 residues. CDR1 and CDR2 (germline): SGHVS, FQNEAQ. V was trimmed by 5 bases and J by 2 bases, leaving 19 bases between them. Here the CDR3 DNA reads TGTGCCAGCAGCCCAGGGGATGTCAGGGCGGCTGGAAACACCATATATTTT. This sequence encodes CASSPGDVRAAGNTIYF.

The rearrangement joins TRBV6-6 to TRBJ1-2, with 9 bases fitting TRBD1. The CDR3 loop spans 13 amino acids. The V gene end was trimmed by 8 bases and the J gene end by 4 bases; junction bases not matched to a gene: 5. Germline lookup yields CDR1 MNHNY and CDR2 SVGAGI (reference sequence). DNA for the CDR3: TGTGCCAGCTGGGGACAGGGTCGCTATGGCTACACCTTC. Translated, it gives CASWGQGRYGYTF.

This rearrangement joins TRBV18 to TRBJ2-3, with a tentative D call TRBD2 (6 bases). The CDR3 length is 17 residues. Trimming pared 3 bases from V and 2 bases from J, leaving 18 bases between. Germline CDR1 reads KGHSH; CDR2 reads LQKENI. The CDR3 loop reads CASSPPAGGEFTDTQYF. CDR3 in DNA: TGTGCCAGCTCACCGCCGGCTGGCGGGGAATTCACAGATACGCAGTATTTT.

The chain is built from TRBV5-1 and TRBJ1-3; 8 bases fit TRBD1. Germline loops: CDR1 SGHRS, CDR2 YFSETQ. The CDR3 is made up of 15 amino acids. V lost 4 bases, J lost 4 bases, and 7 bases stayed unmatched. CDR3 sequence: CASSPWTGSGNTIYF. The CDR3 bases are TGCGCCAGCAGCCCGTGGACAGGGTCGGGAAACACCATATATTTT.

CDR3 sequence: CASTRTGRGEQFF. DNA of the CDR3: TGTGCCAGCACCCGGACAGGCCGGGGCGAGCAGTTCTTC. The rearrangement joins TRBV6-5 to TRBJ2-1; TRBD1 matches at 7 bases. CDR3 length: 13 residues. The germline gives CDR1 MNHEY, CDR2 SVGAGI. V lost 7 bases and J lost 10; bases outside the gene matches: 10.

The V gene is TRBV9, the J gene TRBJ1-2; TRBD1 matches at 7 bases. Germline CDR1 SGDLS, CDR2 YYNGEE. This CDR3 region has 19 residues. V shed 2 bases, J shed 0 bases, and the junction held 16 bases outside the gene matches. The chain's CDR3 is CASSVSRTQGGFSNYGYTF. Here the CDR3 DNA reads TGTGCCAGCAGCGTGAGCCGAACCCAGGGGGGCTTTTCTAACTATGGCTACACCTTC.

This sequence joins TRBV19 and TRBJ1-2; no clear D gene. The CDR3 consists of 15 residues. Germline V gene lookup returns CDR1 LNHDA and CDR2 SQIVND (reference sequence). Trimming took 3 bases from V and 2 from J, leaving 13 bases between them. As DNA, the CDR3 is TGTGCCAGTAGTATCCCGACATCGGCAAACTATGGCTACACCTTC. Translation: CASSIPTSANYGYTF.

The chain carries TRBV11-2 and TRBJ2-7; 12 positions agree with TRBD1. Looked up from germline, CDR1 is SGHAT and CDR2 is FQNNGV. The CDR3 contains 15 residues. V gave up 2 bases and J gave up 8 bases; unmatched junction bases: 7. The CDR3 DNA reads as TGTGCCAGCAGCTTAATCCGGGACAGGGGGCTAAAGCAGTACTTC. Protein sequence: CASSLIRDRGLKQYF.

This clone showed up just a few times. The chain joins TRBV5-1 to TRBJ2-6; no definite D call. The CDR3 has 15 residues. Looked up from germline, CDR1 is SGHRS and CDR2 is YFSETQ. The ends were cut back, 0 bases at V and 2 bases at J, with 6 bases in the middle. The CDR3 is CASSLVLAGANVLTF. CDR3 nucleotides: TGCGCCAGCAGCTTGGTTCTAGCTGGGGCCAACGTCCTGACTTTC.

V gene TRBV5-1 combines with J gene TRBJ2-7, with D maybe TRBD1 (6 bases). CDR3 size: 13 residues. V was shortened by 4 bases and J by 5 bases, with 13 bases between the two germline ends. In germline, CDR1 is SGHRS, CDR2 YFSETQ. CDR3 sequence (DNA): TGCGCCAGCAGCCATACACAGGGCCACGAGCAGTACTTC. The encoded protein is CASSHTQGHEQYF.

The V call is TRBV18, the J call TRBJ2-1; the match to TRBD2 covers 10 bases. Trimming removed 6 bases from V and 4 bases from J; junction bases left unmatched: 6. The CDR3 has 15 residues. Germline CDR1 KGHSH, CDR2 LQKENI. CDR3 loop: CASSPTSGMYNEQFF. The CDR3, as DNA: TGTGCCAGCTCGCCAACTAGCGGGATGTACAATGAGCAGTTCTTC.

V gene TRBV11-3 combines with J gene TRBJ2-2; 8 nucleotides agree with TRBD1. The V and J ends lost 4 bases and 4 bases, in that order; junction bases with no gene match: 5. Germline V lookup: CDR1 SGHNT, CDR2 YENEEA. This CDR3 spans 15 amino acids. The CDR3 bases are TGTGCCAGCAGCTCGACAGGGGAAGGCACCGGGGAGCTGTTTTTT. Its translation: CASSSTGEGTGELFF.

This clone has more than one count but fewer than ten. The CDR3 sequence is CAWAYLDQPQHF. Written as DNA, the CDR3 is TGTGCCTGGGCCTATTTAGATCAGCCCCAGCATTTT. The chain combines TRBV30 with TRBJ1-5; D gene ambiguous. Germline loops: CDR1 GTSNPN, CDR2 SVGIG (reference sequence). The CDR3 has 12 amino acids. V was trimmed by 5 bases and J by 5 bases, leaving 10 bases between them.

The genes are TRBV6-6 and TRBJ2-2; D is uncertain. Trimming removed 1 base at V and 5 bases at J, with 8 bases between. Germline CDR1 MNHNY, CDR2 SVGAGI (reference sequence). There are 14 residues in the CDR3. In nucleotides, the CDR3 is TGTGCCAGCAGTTACTGGATGGAGACCGGGGAGCTGTTTTTT. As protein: CASSYWMETGELFF.

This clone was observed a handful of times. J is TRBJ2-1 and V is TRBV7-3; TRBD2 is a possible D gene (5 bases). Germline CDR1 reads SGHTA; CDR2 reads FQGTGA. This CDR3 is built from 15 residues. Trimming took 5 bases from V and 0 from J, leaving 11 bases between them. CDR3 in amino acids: CASSPTRASYNEQFF. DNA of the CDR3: TGTGCCAGCAGCCCAACTAGGGCCTCCTACAATGAGCAGTTCTTC.

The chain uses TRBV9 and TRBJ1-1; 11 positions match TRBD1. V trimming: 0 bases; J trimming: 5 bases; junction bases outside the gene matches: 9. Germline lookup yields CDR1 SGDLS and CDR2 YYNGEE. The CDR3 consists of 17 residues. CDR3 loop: CASSVGGGQGAGTEAFF. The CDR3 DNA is TGTGCCAGCAGCGTAGGAGGTGGACAGGGGGCGGGAACTGAAGCTTTCTTT. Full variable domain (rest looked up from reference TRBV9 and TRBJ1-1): DSGVTQTPKHLITATGQRVTLRCSPRSGDLSVYWYQQSLDQGLQFLIQYYNGEERAKGNILERFSAQQFPDLHSELNLSSLELGDSALYFCASSVGGGQGAGTEAFFGQGTRLTVV.

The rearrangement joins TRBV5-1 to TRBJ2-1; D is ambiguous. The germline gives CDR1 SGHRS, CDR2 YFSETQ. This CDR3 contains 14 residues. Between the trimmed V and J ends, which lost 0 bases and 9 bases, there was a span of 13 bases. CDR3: CASSLGAASGEQFF. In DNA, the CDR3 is TGCGCCAGCAGCTTGGGAGCAGCATCGGGTGAGCAGTTCTTC.

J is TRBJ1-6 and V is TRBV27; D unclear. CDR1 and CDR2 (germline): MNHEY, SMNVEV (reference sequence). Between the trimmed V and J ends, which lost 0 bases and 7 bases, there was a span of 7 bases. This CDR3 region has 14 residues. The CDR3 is CASSLSRQNSPLHF. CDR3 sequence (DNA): TGTGCCAGCAGTTTATCGCGGCAGAATTCACCCCTCCACTTT.

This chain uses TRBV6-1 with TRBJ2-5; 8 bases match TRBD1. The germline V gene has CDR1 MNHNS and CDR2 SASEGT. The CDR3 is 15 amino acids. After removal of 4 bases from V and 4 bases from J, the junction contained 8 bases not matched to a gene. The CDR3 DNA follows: TGTGCCAGCAGTGGAACAGGGGGTACTGGAGAGACCCAGTACTTC. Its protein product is CASSGTGGTGETQYF.

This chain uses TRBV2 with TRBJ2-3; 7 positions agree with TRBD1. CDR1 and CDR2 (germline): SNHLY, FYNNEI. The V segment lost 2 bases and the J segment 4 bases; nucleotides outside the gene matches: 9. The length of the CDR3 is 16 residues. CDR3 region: CASSERGQGWSDTQYF. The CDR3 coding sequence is TGTGCCAGCAGTGAAAGGGGGCAGGGGTGGTCAGATACGCAGTATTTT.

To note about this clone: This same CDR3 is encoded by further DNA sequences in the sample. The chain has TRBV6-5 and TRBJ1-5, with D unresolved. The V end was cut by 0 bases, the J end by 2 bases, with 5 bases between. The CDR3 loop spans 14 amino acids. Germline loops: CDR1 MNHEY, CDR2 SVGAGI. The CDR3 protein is CASSYSGGNQPQHF. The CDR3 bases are TGTGCCAGCAGTTACTCGGGAGGCAATCAGCCCCAGCATTTT.